This T cell receptor (beta chain) emerged from a study of low-dose radiotherapy and immunotherapy resistance in tumors. The time point here: after trial treatment. Treatment defined: LDRT plus nivolumab, ipilimumab, low-dose cyclophosphamide and aspirin (RACIN trial). First-strand cDNA relied on TRAV- and TRBV-specific primers spanning alpha and beta chains. Both a constant-region primer and a V-primer adapter served to amplify TCRs across roughly 21 PCR cycles. TCRdb fed the reads into MiXCR, producing one record per CDR3 protein. Among 40,000 or so distinct CDR3 sequences listed, around 21% were seen once. Germline CDR1 is MNHEY and CDR2 is SMNVEV (reference sequence). This CDR3 region has 13 residues. This clonotype came up many times. A read error may account for a junction end that differs from germline.

This sample comprised PBMCs, obtained after low-dose radiotherapy plus immunotherapy. The rearrangement joins TRBV27 to TRBJ1-5; D might be TRBD1 (6 bases). The receptor's source is a female donor with ovarian cancer. The CDR3: CASSLMGAQPHHF. In nucleotides, the CDR3 is TGTGCCAGCAGTTTAATGGGGGCTCAGCCCCATCATTTT.